This TCR beta chain was sequenced for a study of CD8 T cells in ankylosing spondylitis. TCRdb reprocessed the 5' RACE reads via MiXCR and lists one record per CDR3 protein. The sample yields over 60,000 distinct CDR3 sequences, approximately 5% seen once. This clonotype showed up many times. What it binds is not known. This CDR3 region has 16 residues. J lost 5 bases, V lost 4 bases, and 12 bases had no gene match. The germline CDR1 and CDR2 sequences are LNHDA and SQIVND (reference sequence). General observations from the study: The study identified a TCR beta motif of under ten highly homologous variants that appeared characteristic of ankylosing spondylitis blood.

Sequenced: blood, either unsorted or a sorted T cell fraction (not recorded which). This TCR came from a male donor with ankylosing spondylitis or in good health (not recorded which). V usage is TRBV19 and J usage is TRBJ1-1; TRBD1 aligns across 8 bases. The CDR3 nucleotides read TGTGCCAGTAGTACGGACAGGGTAAGTTCGCGAACTGAAGCTTTCTTT. Translation gives CASSTDRVSSRTEAFF.